A single sample is the source of the 28 T cell receptor beta chains below, sequenced in a study of blood T cell repertoires in COVID-19. Profiled with immunoSEQ multiplex PCR; TCRdb holds only in-frame clones, not every one. The data contain roughly 66,000 clones, 91% of them singletons. The sequenced sample was peripheral blood. These receptors all come from a human donor in a cohort sampled during active COVID-19.

CDR3 DNA: TGCAGTGCTAGTTCCAGCGGGGGGACCTACGAGCAGTACTTC. Its protein product is CSASSSGGTYEQYF. The chain employs TRBV20-1 and TRBJ2-7; 9 bases are a match to TRBD2. After removal of 3 bases from V and 2 bases from J, the junction contained 5 bases not matched to a gene. From germline, CDR1 is DFQATT and CDR2 SNEGSKA (reference sequence). The CDR3 runs to 14 residues.

This clone was found a few times. This sequence joins TRBV30 and TRBJ2-7; perhaps TRBD1 as D (7 bases). This CDR3 region has 13 residues. The V gene lost 3 bases and the J gene lost 3 bases, with 12 bases spanning the gap. Germline CDR1 reads GTSNPN; CDR2 reads SVGIG (reference sequence). The CDR3 here is CAWSRGTDYEQYF. As DNA, the CDR3 is TGTGCCTGGAGCCGCGGGACAGACTACGAGCAGTACTTC. The whole variable domain, filled in from reference TRBV30 and TRBJ2-7, reads SQTIHQWPATLVQPVGSPLSLECTVEGTSNPNLYWYRQAAGRGLQLLFYSVGIGQISSEVPQNLSASRPQDRQFILSSKKLLLSDSGFYLCAWSRGTDYEQYFGPGTRLTVT.

The CDR3 region has the DNA TGTGCCAGCAGCCCCGCGGGACAGCATAATGAAAAACTGTTTTTT. Its protein is CASSPAGQHNEKLFF. V usage is TRBV7-2 and J usage is TRBJ1-4; the match to TRBD1 covers 7 bases. The CDR3 is 15 amino acids. The junction had 7 bases not matched to a gene; V was cut back by 5 bases and J by 4 bases. Germline-derived CDR1 and CDR2 are SGHTA and FQGNSA. The whole variable domain, filled in from reference TRBV7-2 and TRBJ1-4, reads GAGVSQSPSNKVTEKGKDVELRCDPISGHTALYWYRQSLGQGLEFLIYFQGNSAPDKSGLPSDRFSAERTGGSVSTLTIQRTQQEDSAVYLCASSPAGQHNEKLFFGSGTQLSVL.

The rearrangement links TRBV5-1 to TRBJ2-5, with unresolved D. V was trimmed by 0 bases and J by 5 bases, leaving 8 bases between them. The germline V gene encodes CDR1 SGHRS and CDR2 YFSETQ. The CDR3 runs to 13 residues. The CDR3 bases are TGCGCCAGCAGCTTGGATGTATTTGAGACCCAGTACTTC. Protein product: CASSLDVFETQYF.

This sequence joins TRBV3-1 (or the pseudogene TRBV3-2) and TRBJ2-3; tentative D call: TRBD2 (6 bases). The V gene's germline CDR1 is LGHDT and CDR2 YNNKEL (reference sequence). Trimming pared 1 base from V and 2 bases from J, leaving 25 bases between. This CDR3 spans 20 amino acids. CDR3 region: CASSQGYGGDRSLVTDTQYF. The CDR3 bases are TGTGCCAGCAGCCAAGGCTACGGGGGAGATCGGTCTCTTGTCACAGATACGCAGTATTTT.

For this clone: Other DNA sequences within the sample encode an identical CDR3. The J gene is TRBJ1-1, the V gene TRBV5-1; D gene unclear. V lost 0 bases, J lost 1 base, and 4 bases lay in between. CDR3 length: 13 residues. From germline, CDR1 is SGHRS and CDR2 YFSETQ. The CDR3 sequence is CASSLAGNTEAFF. CDR3 sequence (DNA): TGCGCCAGCAGCTTGGCAGGGAACACTGAAGCTTTCTTT.

This chain uses TRBV7-2 with TRBJ1-5; 7 positions match TRBD1. The CDR3 totals 18 residues. In germline, CDR1 is SGHTA, CDR2 FQGNSA. J gave up 4 bases and V 2 bases, and 14 bases lay outside the gene matches. In DNA form, the CDR3 reads TGTGCCAGCAGCTTAAAAGGGCTTAGGGACAGCGCAAATCAGCCCCAGCATTTT. Its protein is CASSLKGLRDSANQPQHF.

This chain joins TRBV27 and TRBJ2-5; 10 bases agree with TRBD2. The CDR3 length is 17 residues. V shed 7 bases, J shed 2 bases, and the junction held 13 bases outside the gene matches. Germline V gives CDR1 MNHEY, CDR2 SMNVEV (reference sequence). This CDR3 is CASKKGPSGRPQETQYF. The CDR3 DNA sequence: TGTGCCAGCAAAAAAGGGCCTAGCGGGAGACCGCAAGAGACCCAGTACTTC.

This clone was counted a single time. The rearrangement uses TRBV7-2 and TRBJ2-1; 12 positions agree with TRBD2. Germline CDR1 is SGHTA and CDR2 is FQGNSA. The length of the CDR3 is 14 residues. After removal of 5 bases from V and 6 bases from J, the junction contained 2 bases not matched to a gene. The CDR3 nucleotides read TGTGCCAGCAGCCAGACTAGCGGGAGCAATGAGCAGTTCTTC. Translated, it gives CASSQTSGSNEQFF.

The chain is built from TRBV2 and TRBJ2-6; tentatively, D is TRBD1 (6 bases). The CDR3 runs 19 residues. Trimming removed 9 bases from V and 2 bases from J, with 26 bases in between. Germline CDR1 reads SNHLY; CDR2 reads FYNNEI. CDR3 nucleotides: TGTGCCAGGACAGCGGACAGCGACACATCACACCCTGGGGCCAACGTCCTGACTTTC. It encodes CARTADSDTSHPGANVLTF.

This clone appeared a single time. The chain carries TRBV4-3 and TRBJ2-1; TRBD2 aligns across 11 bases. The CDR3 extends over 21 amino acids. J was trimmed by 4 bases and V by 0 bases; bases with no gene match: 17. Germline CDR1 and CDR2: LGHNA and YSLEER. CDR3 sequence (DNA): TGCGCCAGCAGCCAAGATATGTGGGGACCTAGCGGGGGGTCTATTTACAATGAGCAGTTCTTC. Amino acid sequence: CASSQDMWGPSGGSIYNEQFF.

The chain has TRBV15 and TRBJ2-3; the match to TRBD2 covers 11 bases. Per the germline V gene, CDR1 is LNHNV and CDR2 is YYDKDF (reference sequence). The CDR3 contains 16 residues. After removal of 5 bases from V and 1 base from J, the junction contained 5 bases not matched to a gene. As DNA, the CDR3 is TGTGCCACCAGCGGCCAACTAGCGGGAGGCACAGATACGCAGTATTTT. Translated: CATSGQLAGGTDTQYF.

CDR3 sequence reads: CASSMDRSTDTQYF. CDR3 coding DNA: TGTGCCAGTAGTATGGACAGAAGCACAGATACGCAGTATTTT. The chain is built from TRBV19 and TRBJ2-3, with D possibly TRBD1 on 6 matching bases. The V end was cut by 3 bases, the J end by 0 bases, with 7 bases between. The CDR3 has 14 amino acids. Germline-derived CDR1 and CDR2 are LNHDA and SQIVND (reference sequence). The whole variable domain, remainder taken from reference TRBV19 and TRBJ2-3, is DGGITQSPKYLFRKEGQNVTLSCEQNLNHDAMYWYRQDPGQGLRLIYYSQIVNDFQKGDIAEGYSVSREKKESFPLTVTSAQKNPTAFYLCASSMDRSTDTQYFGPGTRLTVL.

The chain carries TRBV20-1 and TRBJ1-6; 7 nucleotides align to TRBD1. This CDR3 contains 14 residues. With V trimmed by 3 bases and J by 4 bases, 3 bases remained unmatched. From germline, CDR1 is DFQATT and CDR2 SNEGSKA (reference sequence). CDR3 region: CSASLGQYNSPLHF. The CDR3 coding sequence is TGCAGTGCTAGTCTGGGACAGTATAATTCACCCCTCCACTTT.

V is TRBV7-2 and J is TRBJ1-5; 10 nucleotides match TRBD1. With 4 bases clipped from V and 4 bases from J, the junction kept 1 base outside the gene matches. CDR1 is SGHTA and CDR2 is FQGNSA in the germline V gene. CDR3 length equals 14 residues. CDR3: CASSSGQGNQPQHF. In DNA, the CDR3 is TGTGCCAGCAGCTCGGGACAGGGGAATCAGCCCCAGCATTTT.

The rearrangement uses TRBV11-2 and TRBJ2-1; 9 bases match TRBD2. The CDR3 spans 14 residues. Germline assignment: CDR1 SGHAT and CDR2 FQNNGV. V was clipped by 7 bases and J by 7 bases; unmatched bases: 8. The CDR3 coding sequence is TGTGCCAGCAAGGGCGGGAGGGCGTGGAATGAGCAGTTCTTC. It specifies CASKGGRAWNEQFF.

The V call is TRBV18, the J call TRBJ2-2, with TRBD2 as a possible D gene (6 bases). In germline, CDR1 is KGHSH, CDR2 LQKENI. The CDR3 consists of 16 residues. Trimming stripped 0 bases from V and 4 bases from J, with 12 bases between. The chain's CDR3 is CASSPPVDGSTGELFF. CDR3 in DNA: TGTGCCAGCTCACCACCGGTCGACGGGAGCACCGGGGAGCTGTTTTTT.

This sequence joins TRBV7-3 and TRBJ2-3; 7 bases are a match to TRBD2. Germline assignment: CDR1 SGHTA and CDR2 FQGTGA. The CDR3 runs to 15 residues. J gave up 3 bases and V 0 bases, and 3 bases lay outside the gene matches. The CDR3 sequence: CASSLTGLKTDTQYF. DNA for the CDR3: TGTGCCAGCAGCTTAACGGGACTAAAGACAGATACGCAGTATTTT.

This rearrangement joins TRBV19 to TRBJ1-1; 7 bases align to TRBD1. In germline, CDR1 is LNHDA, CDR2 SQIVND (reference sequence). Trimming took 5 bases from V and 1 from J; bases not matched to a gene: 4. The CDR3 runs 14 residues. In nucleotides, the CDR3 is TGTGCCAGTAGTCGGGACAGCGAGAACACTGAAGCTTTCTTT. Its protein is CASSRDSENTEAFF.

This chain uses TRBV30 with TRBJ2-1; 11 bases match TRBD2. V was clipped by 3 bases and J by 8 bases; unmatched bases: 6. Germline V gene data show CDR1 as GTSNPN and CDR2 as SVGIG (reference sequence). The CDR3 is 14 amino acids. The CDR3 DNA sequence: TGTGCCTGGAGAACTAGCGGGAGTGGGTATGAGCAGTTCTTC. Amino acids: CAWRTSGSGYEQFF.

The genes are TRBV5-4 and TRBJ1-1; TRBD1 agrees at 11 bases. The CDR3 covers 15 residues. Germline V gives CDR1 SGHNT, CDR2 YYREEE (reference sequence). J was trimmed by 4 bases and V by 4 bases; bases with no gene match: 6. The CDR3 loop reads CASSVGQGGFTEAFF. Written as DNA, the CDR3 is TGTGCCAGCAGCGTGGGACAGGGGGGGTTCACTGAAGCTTTCTTT.

This chain joins TRBV18 and TRBJ2-3, with 10 bases matching TRBD1. The trim removed 5 bases at V and 1 base at J, leaving 3 bases unmatched. The CDR3 totals 15 residues. Germline V gene data show CDR1 as KGHSH and CDR2 as LQKENI. The CDR3 coding sequence is TGTGCCAGCTCAGTCGGGACAGGGGGCACAGATACGCAGTATTTT. This gives the protein CASSVGTGGTDTQYF.

The V and J genes are TRBV11-2 and TRBJ1-6, with 8 bases matching TRBD1. CDR3 length: 15 amino acids. CDR1 SGHAT and CDR2 FQNNGV come from the germline V gene. The trim removed 5 bases at V and 5 bases at J, leaving 5 bases unmatched. CDR3 in DNA: TGTGCCAGCAGCATGCAGGGGGCTGATAATTCACCCCTCCACTTT. Its protein product is CASSMQGADNSPLHF.

This sequence joins TRBV5-5 and TRBJ1-1; D is unclear. The V end lost 4 bases, the J end lost 1 base, and 8 bases lay between the germline ends. Germline CDR1 reads SGHKS; CDR2 reads YYEKEE (reference sequence). The CDR3 loop spans 13 amino acids. The CDR3: CASSPYRNTEAFF. For the CDR3, the DNA is TGTGCCAGCAGCCCCTACAGGAACACTGAAGCTTTCTTT.

This sequence joins TRBV6-6 and TRBJ1-5, with D tentatively TRBD1 (5 bases). CDR1 MNHNY and CDR2 SVGAGI come from the germline V gene (reference sequence). V was pared by 11 bases and J by 1 base, with 18 bases between. The CDR3 is 15 amino acids. In nucleotides, the CDR3 is TGTGCCTCTACGGGGGGTCAGACAAGCAATCAGCCCCAGCATTTT. Its protein is CASTGGQTSNQPQHF.

The V and J genes are TRBV27 and TRBJ1-1; 7 nucleotides agree with TRBD1. J lost 0 bases, V lost 5 bases, and 6 bases had no gene match. The CDR3 length is 15 residues. CDR1 is MNHEY, CDR2 SMNVEV, per germline (reference sequence). The chain's CDR3 is CASSLDRELNTEAFF. The CDR3 DNA follows: TGTGCCAGCAGTCTAGACAGGGAGTTGAACACTGAAGCTTTCTTT.

The CDR3 coding sequence is TGCGCCAGCAGGATGGGGCAGGGCACAGATACGCAGTATTTT. It yields the protein CASRMGQGTDTQYF. V is TRBV5-1 and J is TRBJ2-3, with a weak D call TRBD1 (5 bases). The CDR3 has 14 residues. V shed 5 bases and J shed 1 base, with 11 bases lying between them. Germline CDR1 is SGHRS and CDR2 is YFSETQ.

This clone was found a few times. The chain uses TRBV5-1 and TRBJ2-1; 10 bases align to TRBD2. There are 16 residues in the CDR3. The V segment lost 0 bases and the J segment 7 bases; nucleotides outside the gene matches: 7. Looked up from germline, CDR1 is SGHRS and CDR2 is YFSETQ. The CDR3 here is CASSLGLAGIVNEQFF. CDR3 nucleotide sequence: TGCGCCAGCAGCTTGGGACTAGCGGGTATCGTAAATGAGCAGTTCTTC. Supplemented by reference TRBV5-1 and TRBJ2-1, the full variable domain reads KAGVTQTPRYLIKTRGQQVTLSCSPISGHRSVSWYQQTPGQGLQFLFEYFSETQRNKGNFPGRFSGRQFSNSRSEMNVSTLELGDSALYLCASSLGLAGIVNEQFFGPGTRLTVL.